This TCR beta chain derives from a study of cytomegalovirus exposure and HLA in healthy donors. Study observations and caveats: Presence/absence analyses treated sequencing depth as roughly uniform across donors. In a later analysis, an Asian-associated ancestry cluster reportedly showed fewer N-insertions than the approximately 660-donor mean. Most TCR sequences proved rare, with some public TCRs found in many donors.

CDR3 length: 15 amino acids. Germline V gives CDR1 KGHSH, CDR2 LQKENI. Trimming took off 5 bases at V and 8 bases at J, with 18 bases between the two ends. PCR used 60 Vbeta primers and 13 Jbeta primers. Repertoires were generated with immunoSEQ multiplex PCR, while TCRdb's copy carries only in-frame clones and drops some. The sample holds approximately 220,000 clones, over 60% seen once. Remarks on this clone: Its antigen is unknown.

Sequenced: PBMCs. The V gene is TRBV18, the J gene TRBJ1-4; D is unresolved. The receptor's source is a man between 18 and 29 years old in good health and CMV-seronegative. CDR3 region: CASSVYTPSPEKLFF. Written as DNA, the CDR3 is TGTGCCAGCTCAGTATACACACCTAGTCCCGAAAAACTGTTTTTT. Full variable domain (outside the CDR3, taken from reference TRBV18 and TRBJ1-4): NAGVMQNPRHLVRRRGQEARLRCSPMKGHSHVYWYRQLPEEGLKFMVYLQKENIIDESGMPKERFSAEFPKEGPSILRIQQVVRGDSAAYFCASSVYTPSPEKLFFGSGTQLSVL.